This TCR beta chain was obtained from a study of T cells in Graves' hyperthyroidism and ophthalmopathy. This clonotype was observed at least ten times. Losses at the gene ends were 3 bases for V and 4 bases for J; bases not matched to a gene: 8. CDR3 length equals 16 residues. CDR1 is MGHDK and CDR2 is SYGVNS in the germline V gene. On the basis of clinical symptoms, serum thyroxine and TRAb, thyroid ultrasound and orbital computed tomography, diagnoses were made. The CDR3 regions of TCR beta were amplified from RNA transcripts. Primed by the HTBI set, a first-round RT-PCR was run on the TCR CDR3. A single record per CDR3 protein comes from TCRdb applying MiXCR to the multiplex PCR reads. The table includes 600,000 to 700,000 distinct CDR3 sequences, approximately 14% detected once.

The chain joins TRBV25-1 to TRBJ2-2; TRBD1 matches at 7 bases. The sequencing input was blood. This sequence originates from a woman aged 35 to 49 with Graves' ophthalmopathy. CDR3 sequence (DNA): TGTGCCAGCAGTGATGTAAGGGGGCAGAGCACCGGGGAGCTGTTTTTT. It yields the protein CASSDVRGQSTGELFF.